A single sample is the source of the 20 T cell receptor beta chains below, sequenced in a study of T cell responses to AZD1222 COVID-19 vaccine. Generated by immunoSEQ multiplex PCR, the TCRdb table keeps only in-frame clones and is missing some. The sample shows around 200,000 clones, just under 95% of them seen only once. The input for sequencing was peripheral blood, taken 28 days after the second dose of the MenACWY control vaccine. The receptors stem from an adult who received the MenACWY meningococcal vaccine as a control.

The chain joins TRBV5-1 to TRBJ1-6, with a tentative D call TRBD1 (5 bases). The CDR3 sequence is 14 residues long. V was trimmed by 3 bases and J by 10 bases, leaving 14 bases between them. The germline CDR1 and CDR2 sequences are SGHRS and YFSETQ. Here the CDR3 reads CASSSEVGVSPLHF. In nucleotides, the CDR3 is TGCGCCAGCAGCTCCGAGGTGGGGGTCTCACCCCTCCACTTT.

The J gene is TRBJ2-1, the V gene TRBV27; TRBD1 is a possible D gene (6 bases). CDR1 and CDR2 from the germline V gene are MNHEY and SMNVEV (reference sequence). The CDR3 extends over 16 amino acids. V lost 4 bases and J lost 0, with 13 bases in between. This CDR3 is CASSWGLLSSYNEQFF. CDR3 sequence (DNA): TGTGCCAGCAGTTGGGGGCTGCTCAGCTCCTACAATGAGCAGTTCTTC.

This CDR3 is CASSLQGYEQYF. In nucleotides, the CDR3 is TGTGCCAGCAGTCTCCAGGGCTACGAGCAGTACTTC. V is TRBV6-5 and J is TRBJ2-7; D possibly corresponds to TRBD1 (5 bases). The CDR3 has 12 amino acids. V lost 5 bases and J 3 bases, leaving 8 bases between the germline ends. Germline V gene lookup returns CDR1 MNHEY and CDR2 SVGAGI.

The chain combines TRBV19 with TRBJ1-3, with TRBD1 identical over 7 bases. Per the germline V gene, CDR1 is LNHDA and CDR2 is SQIVND (reference sequence). The CDR3 length is 14 residues. V was clipped by 6 bases and J by 5 bases; unmatched bases: 7. The CDR3 loop reads CASREQGIRNTIYF. The CDR3 DNA follows: TGTGCCAGTAGGGAACAGGGGATAAGAAACACCATATATTTT. Complete variable domain (other parts from reference TRBV19 and TRBJ1-3): DGGITQSPKYLFRKEGQNVTLSCEQNLNHDAMYWYRQDPGQGLRLIYYSQIVNDFQKGDIAEGYSVSREKKESFPLTVTSAQKNPTAFYLCASREQGIRNTIYFGEGSWLTVV.

This sequence joins TRBV4-2 and TRBJ2-5; the D call may be TRBD1 or TRBD2 (5 bases each). V lost 1 base and J 1 base, leaving 13 bases between the germline ends. Germline CDR1 LGHNA, CDR2 YNFKEQ. The CDR3 runs 16 residues. The chain's CDR3 is CASSQGISGGQETQYF. CDR3 DNA: TGTGCCAGCAGCCAAGGAATTAGTGGGGGCCAAGAGACCCAGTACTTC.

This clone was seen only once. The V and J genes are TRBV3-1 (or the pseudogene TRBV3-2) and TRBJ1-4, with D unclear. The V and J ends lost 3 bases and 0 bases respectively, with 8 bases between them. CDR1 and CDR2 from the germline V gene are LGHDT and YNNKEL (reference sequence). The CDR3 is 15 amino acids. The CDR3 loop is CASSQGSTTNEKLFF. In nucleotides, the CDR3 is TGTGCCAGCAGCCAGGGTAGTACAACTAATGAAAAACTGTTTTTT.

This clone occurred a few times. The gene calls are TRBV9 and TRBJ2-5, with a tentative D call TRBD2 (7 bases). The CDR3 extends over 17 amino acids. The V gene lost 4 bases and the J gene lost 2 bases, with 21 bases spanning the gap. The germline V gene encodes CDR1 SGDLS and CDR2 YYNGEE. The CDR3, as DNA: TGTGCCAGCAGCCCGAGGTGGGGGGGCGCCAGGCAAGAGACCCAGTACTTC. It specifies CASSPRWGGARQETQYF.

This clone appeared once. This chain links TRBV2 with TRBJ1-1, with 8 bases identical to TRBD1. The germline gives CDR1 SNHLY, CDR2 FYNNEI. The CDR3 has 18 residues. The V segment lost 6 bases and the J segment 10 bases; nucleotides outside the gene matches: 25. The CDR3 DNA reads as TGTGCCAGCAGCGCATCCGTGACAGGGGAATCCCCTTTGAGGAGAGCTTTCTTT. It yields the protein CASSASVTGESPLRRAFF.

This clone was seen only once. The chain couples TRBV18 to TRBJ1-2, with D possibly matching TRBD1 (6 bases). The ends were cut back, 6 bases at V and 13 bases at J, with 21 bases in the middle. Germline V lookup: CDR1 KGHSH, CDR2 LQKENI. The CDR3 is made up of 13 amino acids. This chain's CDR3 is CASSLGTRGPPTF. As DNA, the CDR3 is TGTGCCAGCTCCCTCGGGACAAGGGGACCGCCCACCTTC.

The V gene is TRBV7-9, the J gene TRBJ2-3; 8 nucleotides line up with TRBD2. CDR1 SEHNR and CDR2 FQNEAQ come from the germline V gene (reference sequence). J was trimmed by 3 bases and V by 3 bases; bases with no gene match: 8. The CDR3 extends over 16 amino acids. CDR3 region: CASSLSSGAPTDTQYF. CDR3 nucleotides: TGTGCCAGCAGCTTGAGTAGCGGGGCCCCTACAGATACGCAGTATTTT.

This chain joins TRBV28 and TRBJ1-4; D gene ambiguous. This CDR3 has 14 amino acids. Trimming left V 5 bases short and J 0 bases short, with 7 bases between. From germline, CDR1 is MDHEN and CDR2 SYDVKM. The CDR3 bases are TGTGCCAGCAGTAGGGATGCAACTAATGAAAAACTGTTTTTT. Translating gives CASSRDATNEKLFF.

The chain carries TRBV10-3 and TRBJ1-1; D call uncertain. With 7 bases removed from V and 2 bases from J, the gap between germline ends came to 14 bases. This CDR3 comprises 14 residues. Germline CDR1 reads ENHRY; CDR2 reads SYGVKD. The CDR3 protein is CAIMKGRENTEAFF. CDR3 nucleotides: TGTGCCATCATGAAAGGACGGGAAAACACTGAAGCTTTCTTT.

The V gene is TRBV24-1, the J gene TRBJ2-2, with 7 bases fitting TRBD1. Germline trimming cut 4 bases from V and 0 bases from J; bases unmatched to any gene: 10. Looked up from germline, CDR1 is KGHDR and CDR2 is SFDVKD. The CDR3 loop spans 18 amino acids. For the CDR3, the DNA is TGTGCCACCAGTGACCACGAGACAGGGCCCGCGAACACCGGGGAGCTGTTTTTT. Translating it yields CATSDHETGPANTGELFF.

This chain links TRBV18 with TRBJ1-3; D is possibly TRBD1 (5 bases). Trimming removed 3 bases from V and 2 bases from J, with 14 bases in between. The germline V gene has CDR1 KGHSH and CDR2 LQKENI. The CDR3 sequence is 16 residues long. The CDR3 spells CASSPRDSGTGNTIYF. As DNA, the CDR3 is TGTGCCAGCTCACCCCGAGATTCAGGGACTGGAAACACCATATATTTT.

The chain uses TRBV15 and TRBJ2-5; unclear D gene. The CDR3 covers 13 residues. Germline CDR1 LNHNV, CDR2 YYDKDF (reference sequence). V lost 4 bases and J 5 bases, leaving 11 bases between the germline ends. CDR3 DNA: TGTGCCACCAGCACCTTTATCGGGGAGACCCAGTACTTC. Protein: CATSTFIGETQYF.

The V gene is TRBV2, the J gene TRBJ2-1, with 7 bases matching TRBD2. V lost 6 bases to trimming and J lost 10 bases; unmatched junction nucleotides: 12. Looked up from germline, CDR1 is SNHLY and CDR2 is FYNNEI. This CDR3 is 14 amino acids long. CDR3 in DNA: TGTGCCAGCAGAAATAGCGGGTCGCTAGGCGAGCAGTTCTTC. Its translation: CASRNSGSLGEQFF.

This sequence joins TRBV10-3 and TRBJ2-1; TRBD2 aligns across 12 bases. The CDR3 sequence is 15 residues long. The ends lost 2 bases at V and 10 bases at J; junction bases unmatched: 6. Germline V gives CDR1 ENHRY, CDR2 SYGVKD. CDR3 residues: CAISEGTSGYQEQFF. Written as DNA, the CDR3 is TGTGCCATCAGTGAGGGGACTAGCGGGTATCAGGAGCAGTTCTTC.

The rearrangement joins TRBV12-3 or TRBV12-4 to TRBJ1-2; D gene uncertain. Trimming shortened V by 5 bases and J by 3 bases, and 10 bases separated the two germline ends. The CDR3 runs 13 residues. The CDR3 spells CASSPPFYYGYTF. The CDR3 nucleotides read TGTGCCAGCAGTCCGCCGTTCTACTATGGCTACACCTTC.

V and J are TRBV27 and TRBJ2-3, with D possibly being TRBD1 or TRBD2 (5 bases each). The CDR3 consists of 15 residues. Trimming pared 3 bases from V and 5 bases from J, leaving 15 bases between. Germline lookup yields CDR1 MNHEY and CDR2 SMNVEV (reference sequence). This CDR3 reads CASSFSRGARDTQYF. In nucleotides, the CDR3 is TGTGCCAGCAGTTTCTCTCGAGGGGCCAGAGATACGCAGTATTTT.

This sequence joins TRBV27 and TRBJ1-5, with 11 bases fitting TRBD1. This CDR3 contains 19 residues. Germline CDR1 and CDR2: MNHEY and SMNVEV (reference sequence). J lost 4 bases, V lost 4 bases, and 15 bases had no gene match. The CDR3 DNA follows: TGTGCCAGCAGTTCACTAGCAATATCGGGGACAGGGGGGAATCAGCCCCAGCATTTT. The encoded protein is CASSSLAISGTGGNQPQHF.